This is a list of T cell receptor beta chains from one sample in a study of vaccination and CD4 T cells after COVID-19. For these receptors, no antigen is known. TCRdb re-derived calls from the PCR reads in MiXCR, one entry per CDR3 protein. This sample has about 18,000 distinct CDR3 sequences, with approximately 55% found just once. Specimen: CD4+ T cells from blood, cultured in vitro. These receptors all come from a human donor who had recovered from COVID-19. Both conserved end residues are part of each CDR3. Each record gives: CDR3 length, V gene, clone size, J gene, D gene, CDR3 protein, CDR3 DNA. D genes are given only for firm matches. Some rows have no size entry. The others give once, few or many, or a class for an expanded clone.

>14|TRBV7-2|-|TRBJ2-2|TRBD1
CASSPGTGFGELFF
TGTGCCAGCAGCCCCGGGACAGGGTTTGGGGAGCTGTTTTTT
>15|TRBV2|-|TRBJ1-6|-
CASSEVGARNSPLHF
TGTGCCAGCAGTGAGGTGGGCGCGAGAAATTCACCCCTCCACTTT
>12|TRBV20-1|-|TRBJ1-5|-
CSASRDDQPQHF
TGCAGTGCTTCTCGTGATGATCAGCCCCAGCATTTT
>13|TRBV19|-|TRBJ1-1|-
CASRQGPGGEAFF
TGTGCCAGTAGGCAGGGTCCGGGTGGTGAAGCTTTCTTT
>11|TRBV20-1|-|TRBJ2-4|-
CSANRVDIQYF
TGCAGTGCTAACAGGGTAGACATTCAGTACTTC
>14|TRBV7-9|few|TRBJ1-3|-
CASSLSPSGNTIYF
TGTGCCAGCAGCTTGAGTCCCTCTGGAAACACCATATATTTT
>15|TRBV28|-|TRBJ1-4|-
CASRLSGQAWEKLFF
TGTGCCAGCCGCCTTTCGGGGCAGGCCTGGGAAAAACTGTTTTTT
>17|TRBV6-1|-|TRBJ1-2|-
CASNLRWPATLSDGYTF
TGTGCCAGCAACCTAAGATGGCCAGCCACCCTTTCGGATGGCTACACCTTC
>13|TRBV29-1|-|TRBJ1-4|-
CSVSIATNEKLFF
TGCAGCGTCTCGATAGCAACTAATGAAAAACTGTTTTTT
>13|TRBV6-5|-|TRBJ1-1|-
CASSYGHDTEAFF
TGTGCCAGCAGTTACGGCCATGACACTGAAGCTTTCTTT
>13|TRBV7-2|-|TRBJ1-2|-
CASSQTVPYGYTF
TGTGCCAGCAGCCAGACAGTTCCCTATGGCTACACCTTC
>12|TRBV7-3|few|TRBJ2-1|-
CASRDTGVEQFF
TGTGCCAGCAGGGATACGGGAGTTGAGCAGTTCTTC
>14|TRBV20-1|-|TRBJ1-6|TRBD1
CSARDGTGDSPLHF
TGCAGTGCTAGAGATGGGACAGGGGATTCACCCCTCCACTTT
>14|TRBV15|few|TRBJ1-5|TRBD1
CATSRGQVGQPQHF
TGTGCCACCAGCCGTGGACAGGTCGGTCAGCCCCAGCATTTT
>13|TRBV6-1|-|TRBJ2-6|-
CASSDSGANVLTF
TGTGCCAGCAGTGACTCTGGGGCCAACGTCCTGACTTTC
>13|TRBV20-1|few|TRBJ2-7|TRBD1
CSAPDRSSYEQYF
TGCAGTGCGCCGGACAGGAGCTCCTACGAGCAGTACTTC
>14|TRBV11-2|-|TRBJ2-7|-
CASSWARTAYEQYF
TGTGCCAGCAGCTGGGCCCGGACAGCCTACGAGCAGTACTTC
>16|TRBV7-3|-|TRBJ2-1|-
CASSPRHDPRYNEQFF
TGTGCCAGCAGCCCCCGACACGACCCAAGATACAATGAGCAGTTCTTC
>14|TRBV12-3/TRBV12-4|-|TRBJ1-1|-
CASSLRSFGTEAFF
TGTGCCAGCAGTTTAAGGTCCTTTGGGACTGAAGCTTTCTTT
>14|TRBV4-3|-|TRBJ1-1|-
CASSQDSKNSEAFF
TGCGCCAGCAGCCAAGATTCCAAAAATTCCGAAGCTTTCTTT
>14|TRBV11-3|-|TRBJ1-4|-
CASSLGGRNEKLFF
TGTGCCAGCAGCTTAGGGGGGCGAAATGAAAAACTGTTTTTT
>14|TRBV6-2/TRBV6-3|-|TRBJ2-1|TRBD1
CASSRGQGSPRQFF
TGTGCCAGCAGCCGCGGACAGGGGAGCCCTAGGCAGTTCTTC